This passage covers 23 T cell receptor beta chains from one sample sequenced in a study of T cell clonality in common variable immunodeficiency. Produced via immunoSEQ multiplex PCR; TCRdb's table is partial and in-frame only. Altogether some 52,000 clones were found in the sample, and no singletons occur. Material: peripheral blood mononuclear cells. The receptors were gathered from a person between 18 and 75 years old in good health.

About this clone: The sequence runs out 3 residues before the end of the CDR3; the remainder is reconstructed from the germline J gene. The chain links TRBV20-1 to TRBJ2-7, with 7 bases that match TRBD2. This CDR3 is built from 14 residues. The V gene's germline CDR1 is DFQATT and CDR2 SNEGSKA (reference sequence). V shed 6 bases, J shed 3 bases, and the junction held 11 bases outside the gene matches. CDR3 in amino acids: CSATGPGGVYEQYF. The part of the CDR3 DNA that was read is TGCAGTGCCACCGGGCCGGGGGGTGTCTACGAG.

At least ten counts were recorded for this clone. Sequencing ends 3 residues short of the CDR3 end; the germline J gene provides the rest. This chain joins TRBV30 and TRBJ1-6; 7 nucleotides match TRBD1. The CDR3 runs to 15 residues. Unmatched junction bases numbered 11, after V lost 5 bases and J lost 7 bases. In germline, CDR1 is GTSNPN, CDR2 SVGIG (reference sequence). The CDR3 reads CAWGWAGQPNSPLHF. Partial CDR3 DNA: TGTGCCTGGGGTTGGGCGGGACAGCCAAATTCACCC.

This clone was picked up many times. The read finishes 3 residues shy of the CDR3 end, and the germline J gene is used to complete it. The V call is TRBV20-1, the J call TRBJ2-3; no clear D. Germline V CDR1 and CDR2: DFQATT, SNEGSKA (reference sequence). Trimming removed 0 bases from V and 1 base from J, with 5 bases in between. The CDR3 has 13 amino acids. CDR3 DNA, as far as it was read: TGCAGTGCTAGAGACGTCGGCACAGATACG. Translated: CSARDVGTDT. The entire CDR3 protein reads CSARDVGTDTQYF.

This clone was recorded many times. The read ends 3 residues early relative to the CDR3; the germline J gene fills the gap. J is TRBJ2-7 and V is TRBV19; 7 nucleotides align to TRBD1. Germline-derived CDR1 and CDR2 are LNHDA and SQIVND (reference sequence). This CDR3 is 18 amino acids long. Trimming at V came to 2 bases and at J to 0 bases, leaving 13 bases not matched to a gene. CDR3 residues: CASSISYPTGIRSYEQYF. The DNA read from the CDR3 is TGTGCCAGTAGTATATCCTACCCGACAGGGATCCGCTCCTACGAG.

This clone has a count of ten or more. The read falls 3 residues short of the CDR3 end, and the missing part is taken from the germline J gene. This chain links TRBV29-1 with TRBJ1-1; no clear D. The length of the CDR3 is 13 residues. Germline V CDR1 and CDR2: SQVTM, ANQGSEA. V lost 6 bases and J 2 bases, leaving 13 bases between the germline ends. Partial CDR3 DNA: TGCAGCGTACCCCGAGACACCAACACTGAA. Protein: CSVPRDTNTE. The complete CDR3 sequence is CSVPRDTNTEAFF.

This clone was recorded a few times. The read finishes 3 residues shy of the CDR3 end, and the germline J gene is used to complete it. V gene TRBV19 combines with J gene TRBJ2-3, with D possibly matching TRBD2 (6 bases). Germline V CDR1 and CDR2: LNHDA, SQIVND (reference sequence). The CDR3 is 14 amino acids. With 5 bases removed from V and 1 base from J, the gap between germline ends came to 10 bases. CDR3 bases read: TGTGCCAGTAGTCCCGGCGGGGGCACAGATACG. Residues: CASSPGGGTDT. The entire CDR3 sequence reads CASSPGGGTDTQYF.

There are many counts of this clone. The sequenced fragment ends 3 residues before the CDR3 boundary, so the rest is inferred from the germline J gene. The chain carries TRBV6-2 or TRBV6-3 and TRBJ1-6; 8 nucleotides align to TRBD1. Losses at the gene ends were 7 bases for V and 7 bases for J; bases not matched to a gene: 6. CDR3 size: 14 residues. Germline V gene sequence: CDR1 MNHEY, CDR2 SVGEGT. The CDR3 region is CASTKDRVNSPLHF. CDR3 DNA, as far as it was read: TGTGCCAGCACCAAGGACAGGGTGAATTCACCC.

This clone was seen ten or more times. The read halts 3 residues ahead of the CDR3 end, with the missing end drawn from the germline J gene. The rearrangement links TRBV5-1 to TRBJ2-3; 9 bases are shared with TRBD2. Germline V gene data show CDR1 as SGHRS and CDR2 as YFSETQ. Trimming removed 0 bases from V and 1 base from J; junction bases left unmatched: 0. The CDR3 covers 15 residues. CDR3 DNA, as far as it was read: TGCGCCAGCAGCTTGGGACTAGCGGGCACAGATACG. Translating it yields CASSLGLAGTDT. The CDR3 in full is CASSLGLAGTDTQYF.

This clone was recorded many times. The read terminates 3 residues before the CDR3 end, so the remaining end is supplied by the germline J gene. This chain uses TRBV13 with TRBJ2-7; 10 nucleotides line up with TRBD2. Germline CDR1 is PRHDT and CDR2 is FYEKMQ (reference sequence). With 6 bases clipped from V and 1 base from J, the junction kept 9 bases outside the gene matches. CDR3 length equals 16 residues. CDR3 region: CASSQLAGPFSYEQYF. The sequenced part of the CDR3 DNA is TGTGCCAGCAGTCAACTAGCGGGACCCTTTTCCTACGAG.

This clone was counted ten times or more. The read terminates 3 residues before the CDR3 end, so the remaining end is supplied by the germline J gene. The V call is TRBV30, the J call TRBJ2-1; 7 bases fit TRBD2. The CDR3 consists of 14 residues. Trimming cost V 5 bases and J 6 bases; bases outside gene matches: 10. From germline, CDR1 is GTSNPN and CDR2 SVGIG (reference sequence). The part of the CDR3 DNA that was read is TGTGCCTGGGATAGCGGGTTTTCCATCAATGAG. Translated, it gives CAWDSGFSINE. The entire CDR3 is CAWDSGFSINEQFF.

This clone has ten or more counts. Coverage ceases 3 residues before the CDR3 finishes, and the germline J gene fills in the end. This sequence joins TRBV20-1 and TRBJ2-1; 12 bases match TRBD2. Germline-derived CDR1 and CDR2 are DFQATT and SNEGSKA (reference sequence). Losses at the gene ends were 6 bases for V and 4 bases for J; bases not matched to a gene: 4. The CDR3 totals 14 residues. The sequenced CDR3 bases are TGCAGTGCCCCAGGACTAGCGGGGTACAATGAG. Its protein product is CSAPGLAGYNE. Given in full, the CDR3 is CSAPGLAGYNEQFF.

The DNA read from the CDR3 is TGTGCCAGCAGAAAGAATCCGGGACAGGGGTATAACAATGAG. Translation: CASRKNPGQGYNNE. The CDR3 in its entirety is CASRKNPGQGYNNEQFF. The rearrangement joins TRBV2 to TRBJ2-1; TRBD1 aligns across 10 bases. The read ends 3 residues early relative to the CDR3; the germline J gene fills the gap. J gave up 5 bases and V 6 bases, and 13 bases lay outside the gene matches. Germline V gene sequence: CDR1 SNHLY, CDR2 FYNNEI. The CDR3 spans 17 residues.

This clone came up a few times. The read terminates 3 residues before the CDR3 end, so the remaining end is supplied by the germline J gene. The V call is TRBV29-1, the J call TRBJ2-1; D might be TRBD1 or TRBD2, each matching 7 bases. Germline V CDR1 and CDR2: SQVTM, ANQGSEA. There are 16 residues in the CDR3. The ends were cut back, 3 bases at V and 3 bases at J, with 18 bases in the middle. CDR3 bases read: TGCAGCGTTGATTGGGGAGGGGGCACGCTCTACAATGAG. Protein product: CSVDWGGGTLYNE. The complete CDR3 protein is CSVDWGGGTLYNEQFF.

About this clone: The read ends 3 residues early relative to the CDR3; the germline J gene fills the gap. The chain couples TRBV19 to TRBJ2-3; 7 bases align to TRBD1. The CDR3 runs to 16 residues. Germline CDR1 LNHDA, CDR2 SQIVND (reference sequence). The CDR3 here is CASSIGGTDTQETQYF. The CDR3 bases that were read are TGTGCCAGTAGTATAGGGGGGACAGACACCCAAGAGACG.

At least ten counts were recorded for this clone. The sequence runs out 3 residues before the end of the CDR3; the remainder is reconstructed from the germline J gene. The rearrangement joins TRBV5-1 to TRBJ2-7; 10 nucleotides align to TRBD2. Per germline, CDR1 SGHRS and CDR2 YFSETQ. The trim removed 0 bases at V and 3 bases at J, leaving 12 bases unmatched. CDR3 length: 18 residues. The sequenced CDR3 bases are TGCGCCAGCAGCTTGGAGGGGCAACCTAGCGGGAGCGTCTACGAG. As protein: CASSLEGQPSGSVYE. The complete CDR3 reads CASSLEGQPSGSVYEQYF.

This clone was counted many times. The CDR3 end is not reached by the read, which stops 3 residues before it; the germline J gene fills it in. This sequence joins TRBV10-3 and TRBJ2-2; no firm D call. Germline CDR1 and CDR2: ENHRY and SYGVKD. The CDR3 length is 17 residues. Trimming removed 2 bases at V and 0 bases at J, with 13 bases between. CDR3 in amino acids: CAISERSGDTNTGELFF. The CDR3 DNA, read in part, is TGTGCCATCAGTGAGCGGTCAGGCGACACGAACACCGGGGAG.

In this sample, this clone turned up many times. The read halts 3 residues ahead of the CDR3 end, with the missing end drawn from the germline J gene. The chain links TRBV19 to TRBJ2-3, with D uncertain. CDR1 is LNHDA, CDR2 SQIVND, per germline (reference sequence). This CDR3 is built from 13 residues. V was shortened by 5 bases and J by 2 bases, with 8 bases between the two germline ends. The covered CDR3 bases are TGTGCCAGTAGTGTCCCTGTCACAGATACG. Protein sequence: CASSVPVTDT. The full CDR3 protein is CASSVPVTDTQYF.

This clone was counted at least ten times. The read terminates 3 residues ahead of where the CDR3 ends, so the germline J gene completes it. The rearrangement joins TRBV19 to TRBJ1-6; the D is unclear. Germline V CDR1 and CDR2: LNHDA, SQIVND (reference sequence). This CDR3 region has 17 residues. Trimming stripped 1 base from V and 5 bases from J, with 15 bases between. The part of the CDR3 DNA that was read is TGTGCCAGTAGTATAGGAGCGGGGTCCTCTGATAATTCACCC. It yields the protein CASSIGAGSSDNSP. The CDR3 in its entirety is CASSIGAGSSDNSPLHF. The full variable domain, rest sourced from reference TRBV19 and TRBJ1-6, is DGGITQSPKYLFRKEGQNVTLSCEQNLNHDAMYWYRQDPGQGLRLIYYSQIVNDFQKGDIAEGYSVSREKKESFPLTVTSAQKNPTAFYLCASSIGAGSSDNSPLHFGNGTRLTVT.

This clone was detected only a few times. The read ends 3 residues early relative to the CDR3; the germline J gene fills the gap. V and J are TRBV18 and TRBJ2-3; tentative D call: TRBD1 (6 bases). From germline, CDR1 is KGHSH and CDR2 LQKENI. CDR3 size: 13 residues. The CDR3 loop reads CASSGTYQETQYF. CDR3 DNA (partial): TGTGCCAGCTCAGGGACATACCAAGAGACG.

There are many counts of this clone. The read ends 3 residues shy of where the CDR3 ends; the end is completed using the germline J gene. The chain couples TRBV20-1 to TRBJ2-1; either TRBD1 or TRBD2 may fit D (6 bases each). The CDR3 covers 13 residues. Germline V gene sequence: CDR1 DFQATT, CDR2 SNEGSKA (reference sequence). The V and J ends lost 0 bases and 6 bases respectively, with 9 bases between them. Partial CDR3 DNA: TGCAGTGCTAGAGAACAGGGAGGCAATGAG. Residues: CSAREQGGNE. The whole CDR3 reads CSAREQGGNEQFF.

This clone was detected many times. Coverage ceases 3 residues before the CDR3 finishes, and the germline J gene fills in the end. The chain couples TRBV30 to TRBJ2-1; possible D gene TRBD1, 6 bases. Trimming stripped 3 bases from V and 3 bases from J, with 9 bases between. The CDR3 covers 13 residues. The V gene's germline CDR1 is GTSNPN and CDR2 SVGIG (reference sequence). The CDR3 sequence is CAWRPDSYNEQFF. The CDR3 bases that were read are TGTGCCTGGAGGCCGGACAGCTACAATGAG.

Ten or more counts support this clone. CDR3 sequence: CSVGLAGGEQFF. The CDR3 DNA, read in part, is TGCAGCGTTGGACTAGCGGGAGGTGAG. The chain combines TRBV29-1 with TRBJ2-1; 13 bases agree with TRBD2. With the read ending 3 residues before the CDR3 end, the germline J gene is used to fill in that end. V was pared by 4 bases and J by 9 bases, with 0 bases of the junction left unmatched. Per the germline V gene, CDR1 is SQVTM and CDR2 is ANQGSEA. The CDR3 sequence is 12 residues long.

In its sample, this clone was seen many times. The DNA ends 3 residues before the CDR3 does, and the rest of the CDR3 is filled in from the germline J gene. This chain connects TRBV19 to TRBJ2-1, with D possibly being TRBD1 (5 bases). The ends were cut back, 3 bases at V and 9 bases at J, with 18 bases in the middle. The CDR3 is 15 amino acids. Germline V gives CDR1 LNHDA, CDR2 SQIVND (reference sequence). CDR3 sequence reads: CASSIGAPGQSEQFF. CDR3 DNA (partial): TGTGCCAGTAGTATTGGGGCCCCAGGGCAGAGTGAG. The full variable domain, rest sourced from reference TRBV19 and TRBJ2-1, is DGGITQSPKYLFRKEGQNVTLSCEQNLNHDAMYWYRQDPGQGLRLIYYSQIVNDFQKGDIAEGYSVSREKKESFPLTVTSAQKNPTAFYLCASSIGAPGQSEQFFGPGTRLTVL.